This is a list of T cell receptor beta chains from one sample in a study of OX40 agonist ivuxolimab in advanced cancers. Measured with immunoSEQ multiplex PCR; TCRdb has only the in-frame clones, and not every one. Of 100,000 or so clones in the sample, about 89% are singletons; the top ten hold around 0.16%. Here the sequenced sample was CD4+ or CD8+ T cells sorted from blood, taken in a trial of the OX40 agonist ivuxolimab. The source is an adult with an advanced solid tumor such as melanoma, head and neck, liver or kidney cancer. Each CDR3 is given with its conserved first and last residue. D genes are given only for firm matches. Size tells how often a clone was seen (once, few, many) or the class of an expanded clone, and some rows leave it out.

>.|TRBJ1-4|15|.|TRBV7-6
TGTGCCAGCAGCTTAGCGGGGGGAACGGACGAAAAACTGTTTTTT
CASSLAGGTDEKLFF
>.|TRBJ2-2|13|.|TRBV7-3
TGTGCCAGCAGCTTAAGTCGCACCGGGGAGCTGTTTTTT
CASSLSRTGELFF
>.|TRBJ2-7|14|TRBD2|TRBV5-4
TGTGCCAGCAGTGGACTAGCGGGGGACTACGAGCAGTACTTC
CASSGLAGDYEQYF
>.|TRBJ2-1|13|.|TRBV2
TGTGCCAGCACCTTGGGGATATTCAATGAGCAGTTCTTC
CASTLGIFNEQFF
>.|TRBJ2-2|16|TRBD1|TRBV27
TGTGCCAGCAGTTTAATTGGACAGGGGAACACCGGGGAGCTGTTTTTT
CASSLIGQGNTGELFF
>.|TRBJ2-7|11|.|TRBV27
TGTGCCAGCAGTGCCCGTAACGAGCAGTACTTC
CASSARNEQYF
>few|TRBJ1-3|17|.|TRBV4-2
TGTGCCAGCAGCCAAGATCAGGGATTCGGCTCTGGAAACACCATATATTTT
CASSQDQGFGSGNTIYF
>.|TRBJ2-2|16|TRBD2|TRBV5-4
TGTGCCAGCAGCTTGGCTCACCTAGCGGGGGGCGGGGAGCTGTTTTTT
CASSLAHLAGGGELFF
>.|TRBJ2-7|13|.|TRBV19
TGTGCCAGTAGTATAGGGGACTTCTACGAGCAGTACTTC
CASSIGDFYEQYF
>.|TRBJ1-4|14|TRBD1|TRBV7-9
TGTGCCAGCAGCCCAGGGACAGGGGCGGCAAAACTGTTTTTT
CASSPGTGAAKLFF
>once|TRBJ2-2|13|.|TRBV13
TGTGCCACCCATCGGACGGGGGCCGGGGAGCTGTTTTTT
CATHRTGAGELFF
>few|TRBJ1-2|15|.|TRBV19
TGTGCCAGTAGTGACAGTAGCGGTCGCGTGAATGGCTACACCTTC
CASSDSSGRVNGYTF
>.|TRBJ1-5|14|TRBD1|TRBV6-1
TGTGCCAGCAGTTGGACAGGGGGCAGCCAGCCCCAGCATTTT
CASSWTGGSQPQHF
>.|TRBJ2-2|16|.|TRBV6-5
TGTGCCAGCAGTTACACCGAAACCATAATTCAGTGGGAGCTGTTTTTT
CASSYTETIIQWELFF
>.|TRBJ2-1|16|.|TRBV27
TGTGCCAGCAGTTTTTCGGCGGGATTGTCTCACAATGAGCAGTTCTTC
CASSFSAGLSHNEQFF
>.|TRBJ2-2|13|.|TRBV5-1
TGCGCCAGCAGCGCCCAGGGAGTCGGGGAGCTGTTTTTT
CASSAQGVGELFF
>.|TRBJ2-7|12|.|TRBV11-2
TGTGCCAGCAGCTTAGGTGGGTCTGAGCAGTACTTC
CASSLGGSEQYF
>once|TRBJ1-1|16|.|TRBV14
TGTGCCAGCAGCCAAGTGGTAGGGCGTGGGAACACTGAAGCTTTCTTT
CASSQVVGRGNTEAFF
>.|TRBJ1-5|14|.|TRBV19
TGTGCCAGTAGTTCAGGACAGTTACATCAGCCCCAGCATTTT
CASSSGQLHQPQHF
>.|TRBJ2-5|16|TRBD2|TRBV28
TGTGCCAGCAGTCCACTCCTACTAGCGGCTAAAGAGACCCAGTACTTC
CASSPLLLAAKETQYF
>.|TRBJ1-6|15|.|TRBV19
TGTGCCAGTAGTCGACAGAGCTCCTATAATTCACCCCTCCACTTT
CASSRQSSYNSPLHF
>.|TRBJ2-3|12|.|TRBV10-1
TGCGCCAGCAGTGGGGGTCAGGTTCCGCAGTATTTT
CASSGGQVPQYF
>.|TRBJ2-7|14|.|TRBV6-1
TGTGCCACCAGCCGGGACTCTTCATCCTACGAGCAGTACTTC
CATSRDSSSYEQYF
>few|TRBJ2-3|14|TRBD2|TRBV10-3
TGTGCCATGGATAGCGGGGCGCTGTCAGATACGCAGTATTTT
CAMDSGALSDTQYF
>.|TRBJ2-5|17|TRBD1|TRBV11-2
TGTGCCAGCAGATCTGGGGGGACAGGGGTTTTGGTAGAGACCCAGTACTTC
CASRSGGTGVLVETQYF
>once|TRBJ2-7|14|TRBD2|TRBV19
TGTGCCAGTACCATCGGCGGGAGCTCCTACGAGCAGTACTTC
CASTIGGSSYEQYF
>.|TRBJ1-3|14|.|TRBV2
TGTGCCAGCAGAGGTGACAGCCCTGGAAACACCATATATTTT
CASRGDSPGNTIYF
>.|TRBJ2-3|17|TRBD2|TRBV18
TGTGCCAGCTCACACGGGACTAGTTCGGGAGTAACAGATACGCAGTATTTT
CASSHGTSSGVTDTQYF
>.|TRBJ2-1|15|.|TRBV5-1
TGCGCCAGCAGCAAAGGCGACGGGGGATACAATGAGCAGTTCTTC
CASSKGDGGYNEQFF